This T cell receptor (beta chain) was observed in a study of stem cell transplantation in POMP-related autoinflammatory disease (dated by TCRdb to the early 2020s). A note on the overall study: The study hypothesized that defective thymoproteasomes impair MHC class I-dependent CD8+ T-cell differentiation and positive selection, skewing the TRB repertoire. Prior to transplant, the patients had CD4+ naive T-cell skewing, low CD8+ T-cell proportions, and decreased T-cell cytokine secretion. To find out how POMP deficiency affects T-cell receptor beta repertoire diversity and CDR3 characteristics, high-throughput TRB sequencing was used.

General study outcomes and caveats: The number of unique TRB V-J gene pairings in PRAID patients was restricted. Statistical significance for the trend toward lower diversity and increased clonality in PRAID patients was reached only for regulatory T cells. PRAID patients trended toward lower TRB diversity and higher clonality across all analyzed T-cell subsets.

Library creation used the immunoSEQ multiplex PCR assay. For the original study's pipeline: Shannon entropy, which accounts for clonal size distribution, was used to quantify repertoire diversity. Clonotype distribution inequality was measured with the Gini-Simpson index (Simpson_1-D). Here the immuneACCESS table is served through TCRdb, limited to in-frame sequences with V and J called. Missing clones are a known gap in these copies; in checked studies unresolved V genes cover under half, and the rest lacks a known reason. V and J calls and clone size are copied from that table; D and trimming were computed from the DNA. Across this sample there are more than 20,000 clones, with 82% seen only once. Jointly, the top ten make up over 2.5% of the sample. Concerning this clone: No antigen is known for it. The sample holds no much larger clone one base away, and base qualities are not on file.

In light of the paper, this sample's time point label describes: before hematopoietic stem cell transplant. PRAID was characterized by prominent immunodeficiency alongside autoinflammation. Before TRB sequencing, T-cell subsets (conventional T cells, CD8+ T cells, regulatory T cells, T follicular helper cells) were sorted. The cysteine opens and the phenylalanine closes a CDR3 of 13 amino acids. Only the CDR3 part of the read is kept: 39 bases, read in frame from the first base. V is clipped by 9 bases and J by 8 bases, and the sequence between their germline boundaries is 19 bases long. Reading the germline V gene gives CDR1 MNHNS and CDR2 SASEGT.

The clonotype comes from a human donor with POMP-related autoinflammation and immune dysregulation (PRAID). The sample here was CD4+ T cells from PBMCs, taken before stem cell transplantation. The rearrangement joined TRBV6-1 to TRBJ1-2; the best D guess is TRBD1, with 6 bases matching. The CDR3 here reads CASHRAALWGYTF. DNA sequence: TGTGCCAGTCACAGGGCCGCCCTATGGGGCTACACCTTC.